Below are 18 T cell receptor beta chains sequenced from a single sample in a study of blood T cell repertoires in COVID-19. Profiled with immunoSEQ multiplex PCR; TCRdb holds only in-frame clones, not every one. The sample has 150,000 to 200,000 clones, about 81% seen once; the top ten hold about 11%. The sequenced sample was peripheral blood. These receptors came from a woman at least 80 years old with COVID-19, enrolled during active disease.

This chain joins TRBV7-9 and TRBJ1-4; the D is unclear. The CDR3 is 13 residues long. V dropped 8 bases and J dropped 3 bases, with 10 bases sitting between them. Germline values: CDR1 SEHNR, CDR2 FQNEAQ (reference sequence). DNA for the CDR3: TGTGCCAGCTCTATTATAGCTAATGAAAAACTGTTTTTT. Its protein is CASSIIANEKLFF.

This clone was detected a few times. The chain employs TRBV28 and TRBJ2-7; 7 nucleotides align to TRBD2. Trimming removed 10 bases from V and 2 bases from J; junction bases left unmatched: 8. The CDR3 length is 13 residues. Germline CDR1 MDHEN, CDR2 SYDVKM. Here the CDR3 DNA reads TGTGCCACCCTCCGGGGAGGGACCTACGAGCAGTACTTC. Translation: CATLRGGTYEQYF.

The chain uses TRBV12-3 or TRBV12-4 and TRBJ2-5, with D unresolved. Deletions cut 4 bases from V and 2 bases from J, with 5 bases between. This CDR3 is 12 amino acids long. The CDR3, as DNA: TGTGCCAGCAGTTGGGCTCAAGAGACCCAGTACTTC. This translates into CASSWAQETQYF.

The chain recombines TRBV18 with TRBJ1-2; D possibly corresponds to TRBD1 (5 bases). Germline V CDR1 and CDR2: KGHSH, LQKENI. Trimming pared 3 bases from V and 2 bases from J, leaving 13 bases between. The CDR3 consists of 15 residues. CDR3 protein: CASSPRGAGNYGYTF. The CDR3 DNA reads TGTGCCAGCTCACCCCGCGGGGCGGGAAACTATGGCTACACCTTC. Filled out from reference TRBV18 and TRBJ1-2, the complete variable domain reads NAGVMQNPRHLVRRRGQEARLRCSPMKGHSHVYWYRQLPEEGLKFMVYLQKENIIDESGMPKERFSAEFPKEGPSILRIQQVVRGDSAAYFCASSPRGAGNYGYTFGSGTRLTVV.

The chain uses TRBV5-1 and TRBJ2-1, with D perhaps TRBD2 (6 bases). CDR3 length: 14 residues. The V gene's germline CDR1 is SGHRS and CDR2 YFSETQ. Trimming left V 0 bases short and J 7 bases short, with 11 bases between. The CDR3 DNA reads as TGCGCCAGCAGCTTGGCTCTAGGGACTAATGAGCAGTTCTTC. It codes for CASSLALGTNEQFF.

The chain employs TRBV5-8 and TRBJ2-2; D unclear. The CDR3 has 15 residues. V lost 0 bases, J lost 6 bases, and 12 bases lay in between. CDR1 is SGHTS and CDR2 is YDEGEE in the germline V gene. The DNA for the CDR3 is TGTGCCAGCAGCTTGGTCAGGCCTATAGCCGGGGAGCTGTTTTTT. Its protein is CASSLVRPIAGELFF.

The sample holds one count of this clone. This chain links TRBV3-1 (or the pseudogene TRBV3-2) with TRBJ1-5; tentative D call: TRBD1 (5 bases). Germline V CDR1 and CDR2: LGHDT, YNNKEL (reference sequence). The V and J ends lost 5 bases and 5 bases respectively, with 31 bases between them. The CDR3 is 20 amino acids. CDR3 amino acids: CASSFNRPGGRRSLYQPQHF. The CDR3, as DNA: TGTGCCAGCAGCTTTAATCGCCCGGGGGGGAGACGCTCACTTTATCAGCCCCAGCATTTT.

The chain combines TRBV5-8 with TRBJ1-2; perhaps TRBD1 as D (5 bases). Germline-derived CDR1 and CDR2 are SGHTS and YDEGEE. The CDR3 is 15 amino acids. V was clipped by 4 bases and J by 6 bases, with 19 bases between them. In DNA form, the CDR3 reads TGTGCCAGCAGCCTGACAGACGCAATTCCGGATGGCTACACCTTC. Translating it yields CASSLTDAIPDGYTF. Full variable domain (remainder filled in from reference TRBV5-8 and TRBJ1-2): EAGVTQSPTHLIKTRGQQATLRCSPISGHTSVYWYQQALGLGLQFLLWYDEGEERNRGNFPPRFSGRQFPNYSSELNVNALELEDSALYLCASSLTDAIPDGYTFGSGTRLTVV.

DNA of the CDR3: TGTGCCACCAGTGATTTGAGGGGAACCTACAATGAGCAGTTCTTC. It encodes CATSDLRGTYNEQFF. This chain connects TRBV24-1 to TRBJ2-1; a weak D match, TRBD1 (5 bases). V dropped 0 bases and J dropped 2 bases, with 7 bases sitting between them. Germline CDR1 and CDR2: KGHDR and SFDVKD. This CDR3 region has 15 residues.

J is TRBJ2-1 and V is TRBV3-1 (or the pseudogene TRBV3-2); a possible D gene is TRBD2 (5 bases). Germline V lookup: CDR1 LGHDT, CDR2 YNNKEL (reference sequence). The V and J ends lost 2 bases and 4 bases respectively, with 9 bases between them. This CDR3 has 14 residues. The CDR3 reads CASSQLGGYNEQFF. The CDR3 DNA is TGTGCCAGCAGCCAACTAGGCGGGTACAATGAGCAGTTCTTC.

The chain links TRBV29-1 to TRBJ2-3; a possible D gene is TRBD2 (6 bases). From germline, CDR1 is SQVTM and CDR2 ANQGSEA. CDR3 length equals 17 residues. Trimming stripped 0 bases from V and 3 bases from J, with 19 bases between. CDR3 DNA: TGCAGCGTTGAAGATACGGGCCCGGGAGCGCTGACAGATACGCAGTATTTT. It is translated as CSVEDTGPGALTDTQYF.

CDR3 sequence (DNA): TGTGCCAGCAGTGCCGGGACAGGGGACCTGATGCCCCAGCATTTT. Protein: CASSAGTGDLMPQHF. J is TRBJ1-5 and V is TRBV2, with TRBD1 identical over 10 bases. V was clipped by 4 bases and J by 9 bases; unmatched bases: 9. The germline gives CDR1 SNHLY, CDR2 FYNNEI. The CDR3 runs to 15 residues.

The chain recombines TRBV5-6 with TRBJ2-7, with 10 bases lining up with TRBD2. This CDR3 has 13 residues. With V trimmed by 5 bases and J by 9 bases, 8 bases remained unmatched. Germline V CDR1 and CDR2: SGHDT, YYEEEE. Here the CDR3 reads CASSMGTSAGQYF. In nucleotides, the CDR3 is TGTGCCAGCAGTATGGGGACTAGCGCAGGGCAGTACTTC.

V gene TRBV27 combines with J gene TRBJ2-1; 12 nucleotides agree with TRBD1. Germline V gene lookup returns CDR1 MNHEY and CDR2 SMNVEV (reference sequence). With 7 bases clipped from V and 7 bases from J, the junction kept 11 bases outside the gene matches. The CDR3 is 16 residues long. CDR3 bases: TGTGCCAGCACTTCTCATGGGACAGGGGGCGGGAATGAGCAGTTCTTC. Residues: CASTSHGTGGGNEQFF.

This chain uses TRBV20-1 with TRBJ1-2; D call uncertain. CDR3 length: 11 amino acids. Germline CDR1 DFQATT, CDR2 SNEGSKA (reference sequence). This chain's CDR3 is CKTEASEGYTF. The CDR3 region has the DNA TGCAAGACTGAGGCCTCGGAGGGCTACACCTTC.

The chain carries TRBV27 and TRBJ1-5; 8 bases are a match to TRBD1. J gave up 6 bases and V 4 bases, and 11 bases lay outside the gene matches. This CDR3 comprises 16 residues. Germline assignment: CDR1 MNHEY and CDR2 SMNVEV (reference sequence). The CDR3 region is CASSSTPGQGLQPQHF. The CDR3 coding sequence is TGTGCCAGCAGTTCCACCCCCGGACAGGGTCTTCAGCCCCAGCATTTT.

The chain links TRBV6-5 to TRBJ1-6; no firm D call. V was pared by 4 bases and J by 3 bases, with 7 bases between. Looked up from germline, CDR1 is MNHEY and CDR2 is SVGAGI. The CDR3 length is 14 residues. The CDR3 is CASSWPDYNSPLHF. In DNA, the CDR3 is TGTGCCAGCAGTTGGCCAGACTATAATTCACCCCTCCACTTT.

The V gene is TRBV5-6, the J gene TRBJ2-2, with 11 bases that match TRBD2. The germline V gene has CDR1 SGHDT and CDR2 YYEEEE. V lost 4 bases to trimming and J lost 7 bases; unmatched junction nucleotides: 9. CDR3 size: 16 residues. DNA of the CDR3: TGTGCCAGCAGCGCCTCGACTAGCGGGGAGGGCGGGGAGCTGTTTTTT. Translated, it gives CASSASTSGEGGELFF.